The 10 T cell receptor beta chains reported below all come from one sample, sequenced in a study of CD8 T cells in Susac syndrome. An amount of RNA that ranged from roughly 0.45 to 1 ug was reverse transcribed with random hexamers. TCRdb passed the immunoSEQ multiplex PCR reads through MiXCR, listing each CDR3 protein once. The data contain about 150,000 distinct CDR3 sequences, around 96% of them singletons. The specimen sequenced was CD4+ T cells from PBMCs. These receptors originate from a human donor with Susac syndrome.

This sequence joins TRBV6-1 and TRBJ2-6, with 8 nucleotides matching TRBD1. The CDR3 contains 17 residues. The V and J ends lost 5 bases and 0 bases, in that order; junction bases with no gene match: 6. Germline V gives CDR1 MNHNS, CDR2 SASEGT. The CDR3 spells CASSRDRISSGANVLTF. CDR3 nucleotide sequence: TGTGCCAGCAGTAGGGACAGGATATCCTCTGGGGCCAACGTCCTGACTTTC.

The chain is built from TRBV13 and TRBJ2-1, with 11 nucleotides matching TRBD2. The CDR3 spans 16 residues. Germline CDR1 reads PRHDT; CDR2 reads FYEKMQ (reference sequence). The V segment lost 5 bases and the J segment 8 bases; nucleotides outside the gene matches: 11. CDR3 in DNA: TGTGCCAGCAGCGGTAGCGGGGGGGCCCCTATCGATGAGCAGTTCTTC. Its protein product is CASSGSGGAPIDEQFF. Using reference TRBV13 and TRBJ2-1 for the parts outside the CDR3, the full variable domain is AAGVIQSPRHLIKEKRETATLKCYPIPRHDTVYWYQQGPGQDPQFLISFYEKMQSDKGSIPDRFSAQQFSDYHSELNMSSLELGDSALYFCASSGSGGAPIDEQFFGPGTRLTVL.

The gene calls are TRBV7-8 and TRBJ2-7; D is unclear. This CDR3 has 16 amino acids. V dropped 5 bases and J dropped 6 bases, with 23 bases sitting between them. Germline CDR1 reads SGHVS; CDR2 reads FQNEAQ. The CDR3 is CASSAGGGSTYLEQYF. DNA for the CDR3: TGTGCCAGCAGCGCTGGTGGTGGCAGTACATACCTCGAGCAGTACTTC.

This chain joins TRBV20-1 and TRBJ2-1; maybe TRBD2 (7 bases). V gave up 6 bases and J gave up 6 bases, with 15 bases separating them. Germline V gene lookup returns CDR1 DFQATT and CDR2 SNEGSKA (reference sequence). The CDR3 has 13 amino acids. The CDR3 here is CSAGGGGPNEQFF. CDR3 DNA: TGCAGTGCGGGAGGGGGGGGCCCCAATGAGCAGTTCTTC.

The chain employs TRBV20-1 and TRBJ1-1; D uncertain. In germline, CDR1 is DFQATT, CDR2 SNEGSKA (reference sequence). The CDR3 is 13 residues long. Between the trimmed V and J ends, which lost 0 bases and 8 bases, there was a span of 13 bases. The CDR3 bases are TGCAGTGCTAGAGATGGGGTTTCCGGCGAAGCTTTCTTT. Its translation is CSARDGVSGEAFF.

The rearrangement joins TRBV25-1 to TRBJ1-2; 7 positions agree with TRBD1. CDR3 length: 12 residues. Germline V gene data show CDR1 as MGHDK and CDR2 as SYGVNS. The trim removed 7 bases at V and 7 bases at J, leaving 6 bases unmatched. The CDR3 region has the DNA TGTGCCAGCACTACAGGGGTCGGTGGCTACACCTTC. Its translation is CASTTGVGGYTF.

The chain recombines TRBV6-5 with TRBJ2-4; perhaps TRBD2 as D (5 bases). Looked up from germline, CDR1 is MNHEY and CDR2 is SVGAGI. Trimming left V 7 bases short and J 6 bases short, with 10 bases between. The CDR3 contains 12 residues. The CDR3 is CASIGKGNIQYF. Written as DNA, the CDR3 is TGTGCCAGCATCGGGAAAGGAAACATTCAGTACTTC.

This clonotype was detected only once. This chain connects TRBV20-1 to TRBJ1-2; a weak D match, TRBD1 (6 bases). Germline values: CDR1 DFQATT, CDR2 SNEGSKA (reference sequence). The CDR3 consists of 13 residues. The V gene lost 6 bases and the J gene lost 2 bases, with 13 bases spanning the gap. CDR3 DNA: TGCAGTGCCCCCGTCGGGACAAACTATGGCTACACCTTC. Protein sequence: CSAPVGTNYGYTF.

This rearrangement joins TRBV7-8 to TRBJ2-1; TRBD2 matches at 10 bases. Unmatched junction bases numbered 5, after V lost 3 bases and J lost 3 bases. There are 16 residues in the CDR3. Germline lookup yields CDR1 SGHVS and CDR2 FQNEAQ. DNA of the CDR3: TGTGCCAGCAGCTTGTCTATAGCGGGGGGCTACAATGAGCAGTTCTTC. Encoded protein: CASSLSIAGGYNEQFF.

The chain carries TRBV12-3 or TRBV12-4 and TRBJ2-7; 9 bases line up with TRBD2. The J segment lost 2 bases and the V segment lost 6 bases, leaving 11 bases of the junction unmatched. The CDR3 length is 16 residues. The DNA of the CDR3 is TGTGCCAGCAGCTTCCCCCTAGCGGGGACCCCCTACGAGCAGTACTTC. It yields the protein CASSFPLAGTPYEQYF.